This is a list of T cell receptor beta chains from one sample in a study of blood T cell repertoires in COVID-19. Data came from immunoSEQ multiplex PCR; TCRdb stores just in-frame clones and leaves some out. The sample yields 50,000 to 70,000 clones, around 65% seen once. The sequencing sample was made of PBMCs or T cells enriched from blood (not recorded which). Source of these receptors: a woman in her sixties or seventies who had been exposed to COVID-19. The CDR3 runs from the conserved cysteine through the conserved F or W. A D gene is named only where the DNA matches it firmly. Part of the rows lack a size; the others show once, few, many or a class for expanded clones.

>TRBJ1-3|-|TRBV2|many
CASSLSSSGNTIYF
TGTGCCAGCAGCCTGTCTAGCTCCGGAAACACCATATATTTT
>TRBJ1-4|TRBD1|TRBV27|once
CASSTPGTGEKLFF
TGTGCCAGCAGTACCCCCGGGACAGGAGAAAAACTGTTTTTT
>TRBJ1-2|-|TRBV12-5|-
CASGTGIYGYTF
TGTGCTAGTGGAACAGGCATATATGGCTACACCTTC
>TRBJ1-6|-|TRBV13|-
CASSPGGSGSRNSPLHF
TGTGCCAGCAGCCCAGGAGGGTCAGGGAGTCGTAATTCACCCCTCCACTTT
>TRBJ2-3|TRBD2|TRBV19|-
CASSSAGTSGLVTQYF
TGTGCCAGTAGTAGCGCCGGGACTAGTGGGTTGGTGACGCAGTATTTT
>TRBJ1-1|-|TRBV28|-
CASSLPRGQLLGTEAFF
TGTGCCAGCAGTTTACCCAGGGGCCAACTACTGGGGACTGAAGCTTTCTTT
>TRBJ2-1|-|TRBV7-8|few
CASSLIGQYNEQFF
TGTGCCAGCAGCTTGATTGGCCAGTACAATGAGCAGTTCTTC
>TRBJ1-2|TRBD1|TRBV5-1|-
CASSLGTGGYGYTF
TGCGCCAGCAGCTTGGGGACAGGGGGCTATGGCTACACCTTC
>TRBJ1-5|TRBD1|TRBV20-1|-
CSASNRGGRTDSNQPQHF
TGCAGTGCTAGTAACAGGGGTGGCCGGACAGATAGCAATCAGCCCCAGCATTTT
>TRBJ2-3|-|TRBV24-1|-
CATSDRGHTTTSDTQYF
TGTGCCACCAGTGATCGGGGACACACAACGACCTCAGATACGCAGTATTTT
>TRBJ1-2|-|TRBV18|-
CASSPREETFYGYTF
TGTGCCAGCTCACCAAGAGAGGAAACCTTCTATGGCTACACCTTC
>TRBJ2-3|TRBD2|TRBV28|-
CASRSTSGGPRTDTQYF
TGTGCCAGCAGATCTACTAGCGGGGGCCCCCGCACAGATACGCAGTATTTT
>TRBJ1-2|-|TRBV27|-
CASSLGGGIGVYGYTF
TGTGCCAGCAGTTTGGGCGGGGGGATCGGTGTCTATGGCTACACCTTC
>TRBJ1-2|-|TRBV2|many
CASSQRDSTLGSYTF
TGTGCCAGCAGTCAAAGGGACTCCACCCTTGGGAGCTACACCTTC
>TRBJ1-2|-|TRBV9|-
CASSVVGDRRGYTF
TGTGCCAGCAGCGTAGTAGGAGACAGGCGGGGCTACACCTTC
>TRBJ2-7|-|TRBV20-1|few
CSAGTWMEQYF
TGCAGTGCCGGGACATGGATGGAGCAGTACTTC
>TRBJ2-2|TRBD2|TRBV7-2|-
CASSQLPGGAGELFF
TGTGCCAGCAGCCAACTCCCGGGGGGGGCCGGGGAGCTGTTTTTT
>TRBJ2-7|-|TRBV5-1|-
CASSSQGYEQYF
TGCGCCAGCAGCTCACAGGGATACGAGCAGTACTTC
>TRBJ2-2|TRBD2|TRBV7-9|many
CASSSTRTSGRASGELFF
TGTGCCAGCAGCTCAACCCGGACTAGCGGGAGGGCCTCCGGGGAGCTGTTTTTT
>TRBJ1-1|-|TRBV5-5|-
CASSKGEGLSSTEAFF
TGTGCCAGCAGCAAGGGGGAGGGCCTTTCTTCCACTGAAGCTTTCTTT
>TRBJ1-2|TRBD1|TRBV4-1|-
CASSHRTGGGLGYTF
TGCGCCAGCAGCCATCGGACAGGGGGCGGTCTCGGCTACACCTTC
>TRBJ2-3|-|TRBV7-2|few
CASSIKGWSASTDTQYF
TGTGCCAGCAGCATCAAGGGGTGGAGCGCGAGCACAGATACGCAGTATTTT
>TRBJ1-2|TRBD1|TRBV28|-
CASSWGQGIGYTF
TGTGCCAGCAGTTGGGGACAGGGTATTGGCTACACCTTC